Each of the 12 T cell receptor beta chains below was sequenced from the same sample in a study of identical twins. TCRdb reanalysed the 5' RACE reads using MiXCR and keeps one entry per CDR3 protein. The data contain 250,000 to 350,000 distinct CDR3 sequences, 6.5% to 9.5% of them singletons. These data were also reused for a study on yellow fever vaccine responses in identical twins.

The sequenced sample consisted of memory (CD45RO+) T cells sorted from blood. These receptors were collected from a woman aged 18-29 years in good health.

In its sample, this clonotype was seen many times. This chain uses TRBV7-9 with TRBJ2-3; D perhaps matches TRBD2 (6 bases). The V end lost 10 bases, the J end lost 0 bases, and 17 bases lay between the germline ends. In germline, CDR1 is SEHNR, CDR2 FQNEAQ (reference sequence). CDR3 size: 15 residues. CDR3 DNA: TGTGCCACCAAACCACTAGCAGCAAGCACAGATACGCAGTATTTT. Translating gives CATKPLAASTDTQYF.

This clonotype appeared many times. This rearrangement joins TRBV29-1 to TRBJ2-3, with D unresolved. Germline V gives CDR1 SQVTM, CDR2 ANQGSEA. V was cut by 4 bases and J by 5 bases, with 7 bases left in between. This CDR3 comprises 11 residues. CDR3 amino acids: CSVGPRDTQYF. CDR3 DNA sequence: TGCAGCGTTGGTCCCAGAGATACGCAGTATTTT.

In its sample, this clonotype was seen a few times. CDR3 DNA sequence: TGTGCCAGCAGCCCCGACAGGTTGAGCTCCTACGAGCAGTACGTC. Amino acids: CASSPDRLSSYEQYV. The V call is TRBV7-9, the J call TRBJ2-7; D is possibly TRBD1 (6 bases). This CDR3 comprises 15 residues. Trimming removed 5 bases at V and 0 bases at J, with 14 bases between. Germline V gene sequence: CDR1 SEHNR, CDR2 FQNEAQ (reference sequence).

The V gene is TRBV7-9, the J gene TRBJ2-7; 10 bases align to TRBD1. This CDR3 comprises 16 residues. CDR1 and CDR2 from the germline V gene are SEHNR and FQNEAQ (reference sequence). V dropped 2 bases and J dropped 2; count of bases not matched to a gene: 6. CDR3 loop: CASSLSPGTGAYEQYF. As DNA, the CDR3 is TGTGCCAGCAGCTTATCCCCTGGGACAGGGGCCTACGAGCAGTACTTC.

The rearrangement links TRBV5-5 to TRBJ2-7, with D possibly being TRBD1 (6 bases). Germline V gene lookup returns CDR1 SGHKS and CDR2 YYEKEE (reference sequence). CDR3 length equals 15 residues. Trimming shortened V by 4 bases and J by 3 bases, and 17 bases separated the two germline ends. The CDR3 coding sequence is TGTGCCAGCAGCGCATCCGGGACAACCGTCTACGAGCAGTACTTC. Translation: CASSASGTTVYEQYF.

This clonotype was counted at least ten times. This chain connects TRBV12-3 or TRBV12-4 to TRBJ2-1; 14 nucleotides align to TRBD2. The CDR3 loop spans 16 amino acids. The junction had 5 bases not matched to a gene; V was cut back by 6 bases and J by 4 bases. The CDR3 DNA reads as TGTGCCAGCAGGACGGGACTAGCGGGAGCTTACAATGAGCAGTTCTTC. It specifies CASRTGLAGAYNEQFF.

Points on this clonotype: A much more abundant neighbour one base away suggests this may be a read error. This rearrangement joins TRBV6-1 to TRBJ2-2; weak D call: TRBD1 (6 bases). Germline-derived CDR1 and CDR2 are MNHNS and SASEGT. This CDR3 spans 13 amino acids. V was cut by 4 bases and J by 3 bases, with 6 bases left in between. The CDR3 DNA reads TGTGCCAGCAGTGCAGGGGACACCGGGGAGCTGTTTTTT. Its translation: CASSAGDTGELFF.

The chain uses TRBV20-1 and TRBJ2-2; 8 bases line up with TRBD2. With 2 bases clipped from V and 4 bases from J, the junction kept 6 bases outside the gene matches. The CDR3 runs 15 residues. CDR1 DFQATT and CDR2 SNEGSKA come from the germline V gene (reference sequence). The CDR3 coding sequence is TGCAGTGCTAGATATGGGACTAGGGTCACCGGGGAGCTGTTTTTT. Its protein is CSARYGTRVTGELFF.

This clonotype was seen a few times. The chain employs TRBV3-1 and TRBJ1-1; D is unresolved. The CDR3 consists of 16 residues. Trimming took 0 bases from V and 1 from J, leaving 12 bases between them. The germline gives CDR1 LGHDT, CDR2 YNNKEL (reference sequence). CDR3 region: CASSQDVILRNTEAFF. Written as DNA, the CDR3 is TGTGCCAGCAGCCAAGATGTGATACTAAGGAACACTGAAGCTTTCTTT.

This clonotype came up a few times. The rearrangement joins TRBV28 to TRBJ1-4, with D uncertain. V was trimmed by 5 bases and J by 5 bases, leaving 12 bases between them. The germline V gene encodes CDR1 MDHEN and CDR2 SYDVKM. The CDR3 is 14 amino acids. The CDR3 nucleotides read TGTGCCAGCAGTCCGCTTGGGGAAAATGAAAAACTGTTTTTT. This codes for CASSPLGENEKLFF.

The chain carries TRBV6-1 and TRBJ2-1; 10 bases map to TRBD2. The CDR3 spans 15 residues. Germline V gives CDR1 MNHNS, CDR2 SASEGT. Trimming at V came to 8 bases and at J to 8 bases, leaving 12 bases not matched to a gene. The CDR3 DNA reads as TGTGCCAGCGGGTCGGCTAGCGGGAGTACATATGAGCAGTTCTTC. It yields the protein CASGSASGSTYEQFF.

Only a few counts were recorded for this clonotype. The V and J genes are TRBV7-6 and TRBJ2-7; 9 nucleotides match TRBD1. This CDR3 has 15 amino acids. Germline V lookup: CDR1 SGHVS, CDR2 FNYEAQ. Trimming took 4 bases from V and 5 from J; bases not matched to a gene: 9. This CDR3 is CASSSRGTGTDEQYF. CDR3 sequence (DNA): TGTGCCAGCAGCTCACGGGGGACAGGGACCGACGAGCAGTACTTC.